The text below deals with one T cell receptor (beta chain). Its antigen remains unidentified. Through a sample-barcoded 5' primer and a J-beta primer mix, a second PCR was run for about 6 to 12 cycles. MiXCR, run by TCRdb on the 5' RACE reads, gives a single entry per CDR3 protein. The sample carries 630,000 or so distinct CDR3 sequences, 32% recorded once. The data stem from a study of blood T cells in healthy people across ages. Study details: Template-switching capture recovered about one barcoded beta molecule per two T cells.

The CDR3 totals 15 residues. CDR1 SGHTA and CDR2 FQGNSA come from the germline V gene. Trimming removed 0 bases from V and 8 bases from J, with 14 bases in between. Study-wide points: Age advanced and TCR beta diversity per million T cells fell, roughly linearly.

This clonotype was obtained from a woman aged 80 or older in good health. The V and J genes are TRBV7-2 and TRBJ2-1, with D perhaps assigned TRBD1 or TRBD2 (6 bases each). Input material: blood. The CDR3 DNA is TGTGCCAGCAGCTTAGCGGGGGGCCTGGAGGATGAGCAGTTCTTC. Amino acid sequence: CASSLAGGLEDEQFF.